This TCR beta chain appears in the sequencing data of a study of blood T cell repertoires in COVID-19. Study background: From the United States, Italy and Spain came samples of acute and convalescent COVID-19.

Per the authors' pipeline: It was from reference gene primer amplification that nucleated cell counts were estimated. Clones were read by immunoSEQ multiplex PCR, and TCRdb kept only the in-frame ones, dropping some. V, J and clone size derive from that table, while D and trimming were established from the DNA sequence. There are roughly 90,000 clones in the sample; 70% to 90% occur only once, and around 3.3% lies in the top ten. This CDR3 contains 16 residues. The germline CDR1 and CDR2 sequences are MNHEY and SMNVEV (reference sequence). After removal of 4 bases from V and 4 bases from J, the junction contained 4 bases not matched to a gene.

The sequenced sample consisted of peripheral blood. The sequence was obtained from a middle-aged man with acute or convalescent COVID-19. The chain combines TRBV27 with TRBJ2-1; TRBD2 aligns across 13 bases. The CDR3 is CASSSGTSGAYNEQFF. In DNA form, the CDR3 reads TGTGCCAGCAGTTCCGGGACTAGCGGGGCTTACAATGAGCAGTTCTTC.